Following are 10 T cell receptor beta chains from one sample sequenced in a study of technical replicates of blood from a handful of donors. Using immunoSEQ multiplex PCR, the repertoire was profiled, and TCRdb retains in-frame clones only, with some absent. The sample lists about 68,000 clones, about 97% occurring once. Sequenced input: T cells isolated from PBMCs. These receptors were collected from a human donor in good health.

The chain has TRBV7-2 and TRBJ2-7; 7 bases are shared with TRBD1. The CDR3 extends over 14 amino acids. V was pared by 3 bases and J by 0 bases, with 2 bases of the junction left unmatched. CDR1 is SGHTA and CDR2 is FQGNSA in the germline V gene. This CDR3 reads CASSFRDSSYEQYF. Here the CDR3 DNA reads TGTGCCAGCAGCTTCCGGGACAGCTCCTACGAGCAGTACTTC.

This clone was counted a single time. The chain carries TRBV7-9 and TRBJ2-1; 8 bases are shared with TRBD1. The CDR3 is made up of 12 amino acids. Trimming took 9 bases from V and 5 from J; bases not matched to a gene: 3. In germline, CDR1 is SEHNR, CDR2 FQNEAQ (reference sequence). The chain's CDR3 is CARLDRDNEQFF. In DNA form, the CDR3 reads TGTGCCAGGCTGGACAGGGACAATGAGCAGTTCTTC.

This clone was picked up one time. This chain uses TRBV7-3 with TRBJ2-1; 7 nucleotides align to TRBD2. The CDR3 has 14 amino acids. Germline V gene data show CDR1 as SGHTA and CDR2 as FQGTGA. Trimming removed 1 base from V and 8 bases from J; junction bases left unmatched: 5. The CDR3 loop reads CASSLRAGAHEQFF. The CDR3 bases are TGTGCCAGCAGCTTAAGGGCGGGAGCGCATGAGCAGTTCTTC. Supplemented by reference TRBV7-3 and TRBJ2-1, the full variable domain reads GAGVSQTPSNKVTEKGKYVELRCDPISGHTALYWYRQSLGQGPEFLIYFQGTGAADDSGLPNDRFFAVRPEGSVSTLKIQRTERGDSAVYLCASSLRAGAHEQFFGPGTRLTVL.

This chain joins TRBV15 and TRBJ2-7, with 13 bases fitting TRBD2. Germline V CDR1 and CDR2: LNHNV, YYDKDF (reference sequence). CDR3 length equals 17 residues. The V gene end was trimmed by 0 bases and the J gene end by 4 bases; junction bases not matched to a gene: 6. The CDR3 protein is CATSREGTSGTNYEQYF. CDR3 DNA: TGTGCCACCAGCAGAGAAGGGACTAGCGGGACAAATTACGAGCAGTACTTC.

This clone was seen just once. The rearrangement joins TRBV7-3 to TRBJ2-2; possible D gene TRBD1, 5 bases. The CDR3 spans 14 residues. Germline CDR1 SGHTA, CDR2 FQGTGA. The ends were cut back, 2 bases at V and 1 base at J, with 5 bases in the middle. Here the CDR3 reads CASSLGQNTGELFF. The CDR3 bases are TGTGCCAGCAGCTTAGGACAGAACACCGGGGAGCTGTTTTTT.

This clone was found once. V is TRBV6-1 and J is TRBJ2-5; D not certain. V shed 6 bases and J shed 1 base, with 9 bases lying between them. This CDR3 spans 13 amino acids. Germline lookup yields CDR1 MNHNS and CDR2 SASEGT. In nucleotides, the CDR3 is TGTGCCAGCAGGAACAGCCCCCAAGAGACCCAGTACTTC. Protein: CASRNSPQETQYF.

V is TRBV9 and J is TRBJ2-5, with D possibly being TRBD2 (5 bases). Per the germline V gene, CDR1 is SGDLS and CDR2 is YYNGEE. This CDR3 is 14 amino acids long. The V end was cut by 4 bases, the J end by 1 base, with 11 bases between. CDR3 in DNA: TGTGCCAGCAGCCCCCGGAGGTCCCAAGAGACCCAGTACTTC. Translated, it gives CASSPRRSQETQYF.

This sequence joins TRBV28 and TRBJ1-4, with D uncertain. Per the germline V gene, CDR1 is MDHEN and CDR2 is SYDVKM. V was trimmed by 7 bases and J by 2 bases, leaving 17 bases between them. This CDR3 has 16 residues. Written as DNA, the CDR3 is TGTGCCAGCACAGGAATTACGGAATCGACTAATGAAAAACTGTTTTTT. Encoded protein: CASTGITESTNEKLFF.

The chain employs TRBV19 and TRBJ1-4; D remains unclear. CDR1 is LNHDA and CDR2 is SQIVND in the germline V gene (reference sequence). The CDR3 has 16 amino acids. V shed 3 bases and J shed 4 bases, with 15 bases lying between them. CDR3 loop: CASSMAWVRHNEKLFF. The DNA of the CDR3 is TGTGCCAGTAGTATGGCCTGGGTCAGACATAATGAAAAACTGTTTTTT.

This chain uses TRBV4-1 with TRBJ1-1; TRBD1 agrees at 7 bases. The CDR3 loop spans 15 amino acids. J lost 0 bases, V lost 1 base, and 2 bases had no gene match. Germline V gene sequence: CDR1 MGHRA, CDR2 YSYEKL. CDR3 sequence reads: CASSQVGQMNTEAFF. The CDR3 nucleotides are TGCGCCAGCAGCCAAGTGGGACAGATGAACACTGAAGCTTTCTTT.